The 26 T cell receptor beta chains below come from one sample, sequenced in a study of T cell responses to AZD1222 COVID-19 vaccine. Profiling relied on immunoSEQ multiplex PCR, and the TCRdb table lists in-frame clones only, not all of them. The sample holds about 140,000 clones; about 93% are singletons and the top ten take about 3.7%. Material: peripheral blood, obtained on day 0 of AZD1222 vaccination. The receptors stem from an adult in good health.

DNA of the CDR3: TGTGCCAGTAGTATAGACCGGGGCACCTATGGCTACACCTTC. This gives the protein CASSIDRGTYGYTF. The chain has TRBV19 and TRBJ1-2; D possibly corresponds to TRBD1 (5 bases). Germline V gene sequence: CDR1 LNHDA, CDR2 SQIVND (reference sequence). The germline V and J ends were trimmed by 0 bases and 4 bases, with 9 bases remaining between them. This CDR3 spans 14 amino acids. The full variable domain, rest sourced from reference TRBV19 and TRBJ1-2, is DGGITQSPKYLFRKEGQNVTLSCEQNLNHDAMYWYRQDPGQGLRLIYYSQIVNDFQKGDIAEGYSVSREKKESFPLTVTSAQKNPTAFYLCASSIDRGTYGYTFGSGTRLTVV.

The J gene is TRBJ2-6, the V gene TRBV27; 8 nucleotides align to TRBD1. The ends lost 4 bases at V and 4 bases at J; junction bases unmatched: 6. Germline V gives CDR1 MNHEY, CDR2 SMNVEV (reference sequence). CDR3 size: 16 residues. CDR3 nucleotide sequence: TGTGCCAGCAGTTCCCAGGGGGCGTTGGGGGCCAACGTCCTGACTTTC. This encodes CASSSQGALGANVLTF.

J is TRBJ2-7 and V is TRBV19; 7 bases fit TRBD2. Germline CDR1 and CDR2: LNHDA and SQIVND (reference sequence). V dropped 3 bases and J dropped 2; count of bases not matched to a gene: 19. The CDR3 sequence is 19 residues long. CDR3 in amino acids: CASSIRWAGENWVTYEQYF. For the CDR3, the DNA is TGTGCCAGTAGTATCCGGTGGGCGGGAGAAAATTGGGTTACCTACGAGCAGTACTTC.

This chain uses TRBV29-1 with TRBJ2-7; 13 bases align to TRBD2. This CDR3 comprises 16 residues. V was pared by 6 bases and J by 0 bases, with 8 bases of the junction left unmatched. Germline loops: CDR1 SQVTM, CDR2 ANQGSEA. CDR3: CSVRLAGGPSSYEQYF. CDR3 bases: TGCAGCGTCCGACTAGCGGGAGGCCCGAGCTCCTACGAGCAGTACTTC.

V is TRBV2 and J is TRBJ2-1; D gene ambiguous. CDR3 length equals 14 residues. Deletions cut 4 bases from V and 0 bases from J, with 7 bases between. CDR1 is SNHLY and CDR2 is FYNNEI in the germline V gene. This CDR3 is CASSVVSSYNEQFF. The CDR3 DNA sequence: TGTGCCAGCAGTGTAGTGAGCTCCTACAATGAGCAGTTCTTC.

This chain uses TRBV5-6 with TRBJ2-3; D perhaps matches TRBD2 (6 bases). This CDR3 has 16 amino acids. V was clipped by 3 bases and J by 1 base, with 15 bases between them. CDR1 is SGHDT and CDR2 is YYEEEE in the germline V gene. The CDR3 sequence: CASSSARRGRTDTQYF. The CDR3 coding sequence is TGTGCCAGCAGCTCTGCCCGGCGGGGACGCACAGATACGCAGTATTTT.

The chain couples TRBV5-1 to TRBJ2-7; D unclear. Per the germline V gene, CDR1 is SGHRS and CDR2 is YFSETQ. This CDR3 contains 15 residues. Trimming pared 3 bases from V and 1 base from J, leaving 14 bases between. CDR3 coding DNA: TGCGCCAGCAGCTCTTCTTCTCTTGCGTCCTACGAGCAGTACTTC. Its translation is CASSSSSLASYEQYF.

CDR3 coding DNA: TGTGCCAGCTCATCCCTCTCCTACGAGCAGTACTTC. It codes for CASSSLSYEQYF. The chain carries TRBV18 and TRBJ2-7; D gene unclear. The CDR3 has 12 residues. Germline CDR1 is KGHSH and CDR2 is LQKENI. V was clipped by 5 bases and J by 0 bases, with 5 bases between them.

This chain uses TRBV9 with TRBJ1-1; D ambiguous. This CDR3 is 14 amino acids long. CDR1 and CDR2 from the germline V gene are SGDLS and YYNGEE. V was trimmed by 0 bases and J by 7 bases, leaving 13 bases between them. The CDR3 reads CASSVARGGGEAFF. CDR3 bases: TGTGCCAGCAGCGTAGCCCGGGGTGGAGGTGAAGCTTTCTTT.

This clone occurred a few times. This sequence joins TRBV6-5 and TRBJ2-7; 7 positions agree with TRBD1. The CDR3 runs 14 residues. The ends lost 2 bases at V and 2 bases at J; junction bases unmatched: 3. From germline, CDR1 is MNHEY and CDR2 SVGAGI. The CDR3: CASSYGTDTYEQYF. The CDR3 DNA reads TGTGCCAGCAGTTACGGGACAGATACCTACGAGCAGTACTTC.

This sequence joins TRBV10-1 and TRBJ1-5; D is ambiguous. The CDR3 has 12 amino acids. V shed 11 bases and J shed 3 bases, with 11 bases lying between them. Germline CDR1 is WNHNN and CDR2 is SYGVQD (reference sequence). The CDR3 DNA reads as TGCGCCTCCGGGAGGAACAATCAGCCCCAGCATTTT. As protein: CASGRNNQPQHF.

The chain links TRBV27 to TRBJ2-1, with 14 bases identical to TRBD2. This CDR3 has 18 residues. V lost 4 bases and J lost 0; bases outside the gene matches: 5. Germline CDR1 and CDR2: MNHEY and SMNVEV (reference sequence). CDR3: CASSSRGLAGVSYNEQFF. Written as DNA, the CDR3 is TGTGCCAGCAGTTCTCGGGGACTAGCGGGAGTCTCCTACAATGAGCAGTTCTTC.

The J gene is TRBJ2-1, the V gene TRBV15, with 8 bases fitting TRBD2. Germline-derived CDR1 and CDR2 are LNHNV and YYDKDF (reference sequence). Trimming removed 2 bases from V and 3 bases from J; junction bases left unmatched: 3. The length of the CDR3 is 15 residues. The CDR3 protein is CATSRLAGSYNEQFF. CDR3 in DNA: TGTGCCACCAGCAGACTAGCGGGCAGCTACAATGAGCAGTTCTTC.

The chain recombines TRBV6-5 with TRBJ2-4; no firm D call. The CDR3 spans 15 residues. Germline V CDR1 and CDR2: MNHEY, SVGAGI. V lost 6 bases and J 3 bases, leaving 15 bases between the germline ends. CDR3 residues: CASRPLVSYKNIQYF. For the CDR3, the DNA is TGTGCCAGCAGGCCCTTGGTCAGTTACAAAAACATTCAGTACTTC.

The chain uses TRBV18 and TRBJ1-1; no definite D call. V lost 8 bases and J lost 4, with 17 bases in between. The CDR3 is 14 amino acids. Per germline, CDR1 KGHSH and CDR2 LQKENI. CDR3 coding DNA: TGTGCCAGCACCCCGAGGCTGGATGGCACTGAAGCTTTCTTT. Its translation: CASTPRLDGTEAFF.

The table lists this clone with many counts. The CDR3 reads CASSPGLPNTGELFF. CDR3 coding DNA: TGCGCCAGCAGCCCGGGACTACCCAACACCGGGGAGCTGTTTTTT. The chain couples TRBV5-1 to TRBJ2-2; 7 nucleotides align to TRBD2. Looked up from germline, CDR1 is SGHRS and CDR2 is YFSETQ. This CDR3 contains 15 residues. Unmatched junction bases numbered 5, after V lost 4 bases and J lost 2 bases. Using reference TRBV5-1 and TRBJ2-2 for the parts outside the CDR3, the full variable domain is KAGVTQTPRYLIKTRGQQVTLSCSPISGHRSVSWYQQTPGQGLQFLFEYFSETQRNKGNFPGRFSGRQFSNSRSEMNVSTLELGDSALYLCASSPGLPNTGELFFGEGSRLTVL.

This clone is a singleton in its sample. V usage is TRBV16 and J usage is TRBJ1-1, with D possibly matching TRBD1 (5 bases). This CDR3 is 14 amino acids long. Trimming cost V 5 bases and J 1 base, with 11 bases left between them. The germline V gene encodes CDR1 KGHSY and CDR2 FQNENV. CDR3 in DNA: TGTGCCAGCAGCGTCGGCCAGGGGAACACTGAAGCTTTCTTT. It translates to CASSVGQGNTEAFF. Supplemented by reference TRBV16 and TRBJ1-1, the full variable domain reads GEEVAQTPKHLVRGEGQKAKLYCAPIKGHSYVFWYQQVLKNEFKFLISFQNENVFDETGMPKERFSAKCLPNSPCSLEIQATKLEDSAVYFCASSVGQGNTEAFFGQGTRLTVV.

The rearrangement joins TRBV2 to TRBJ2-2; no clear D gene. CDR3 length equals 14 residues. Trimming removed 1 base from V and 7 bases from J, with 10 bases in between. CDR1 and CDR2 (germline): SNHLY, FYNNEI. For the CDR3, the DNA is TGTGCCAGCAGTGAAGATCGGGTAATCGGGGAGCTGTTTTTT. This encodes CASSEDRVIGELFF.

The V call is TRBV5-1, the J call TRBJ2-7; TRBD1 matches 10 bases. The V segment lost 2 bases and the J segment 6 bases; nucleotides outside the gene matches: 8. This CDR3 comprises 15 residues. The germline V gene has CDR1 SGHRS and CDR2 YFSETQ. CDR3 DNA: TGCGCCAGCAGCTTTGGGACAGGGGAATGGAGCGAGCAGTACTTC. Protein: CASSFGTGEWSEQYF. The whole variable domain, remainder taken from reference TRBV5-1 and TRBJ2-7, is KAGVTQTPRYLIKTRGQQVTLSCSPISGHRSVSWYQQTPGQGLQFLFEYFSETQRNKGNFPGRFSGRQFSNSRSEMNVSTLELGDSALYLCASSFGTGEWSEQYFGPGTRLTVT.

The chain recombines TRBV25-1 with TRBJ2-5, with D tentatively TRBD2 (6 bases). The CDR3 consists of 14 residues. V was trimmed by 3 bases and J by 3 bases, leaving 11 bases between them. Germline V CDR1 and CDR2: MGHDK, SYGVNS. The CDR3 reads CASSDGTLKETQYF. CDR3 sequence (DNA): TGTGCCAGCAGTGACGGGACTCTCAAAGAGACCCAGTACTTC.

The chain uses TRBV7-8 and TRBJ2-7; 12 nucleotides line up with TRBD2. V lost 2 bases to trimming and J lost 4 bases; unmatched junction nucleotides: 3. Germline V gives CDR1 SGHVS, CDR2 FQNEAQ. The CDR3 totals 15 residues. CDR3 residues: CASSLLAGGPYEQYF. In DNA, the CDR3 is TGTGCCAGCAGCTTACTAGCGGGAGGGCCGTACGAGCAGTACTTC.

The chain combines TRBV5-5 with TRBJ1-5; D is uncertain. The V and J ends lost 2 bases and 0 bases respectively, with 9 bases between them. CDR3 length: 15 residues. Germline V lookup: CDR1 SGHKS, CDR2 YYEKEE (reference sequence). As DNA, the CDR3 is TGTGCCAGCAGCTTAGAACAGAATAGCAATCAGCCCCAGCATTTT. It is translated as CASSLEQNSNQPQHF.

The V gene is TRBV25-1, the J gene TRBJ2-1; 13 nucleotides match TRBD2. V lost 6 bases to trimming and J lost 9 bases; unmatched junction nucleotides: 5. This CDR3 has 14 residues. Germline V gene lookup returns CDR1 MGHDK and CDR2 SYGVNS. The CDR3 region has the DNA TGTGCCAGCAGCACGGGACTAGCGGGAAGTGAGCAGTTCTTC. Its translation is CASSTGLAGSEQFF.

The CDR3 is CASSETSTGELFF. DNA of the CDR3: TGTGCCAGCAGTGAAACTAGCACCGGGGAGCTGTTTTTT. The chain recombines TRBV6-4 with TRBJ2-2; D perhaps matches TRBD2 (5 bases). This CDR3 is 13 amino acids long. The V end lost 3 bases, the J end lost 4 bases, and 6 bases lay between the germline ends. CDR1 MRHNA and CDR2 SNTAGT come from the germline V gene.

This chain uses TRBV5-1 with TRBJ2-1; D is perhaps TRBD2 (6 bases). Germline values: CDR1 SGHRS, CDR2 YFSETQ. The length of the CDR3 is 15 residues. The V and J ends lost 0 bases and 9 bases respectively, with 16 bases between them. For the CDR3, the DNA is TGCGCCAGCAGCTTGGGGGCTAGCGTAAGAGGTGAGCAGTTCTTC. Its translation is CASSLGASVRGEQFF.

This clone has just a few counts. This CDR3 reads CASSTMETQYF. The CDR3 DNA reads TGTGCCAGCAGTACTATGGAGACCCAGTACTTC. The chain combines TRBV12-3 or TRBV12-4 with TRBJ2-5; no clear D gene. V was trimmed by 5 bases and J by 5 bases, leaving 6 bases between them. The CDR3 has 11 amino acids.